This entry is about one T cell receptor (beta chain). These data originate in a study of cytomegalovirus exposure and HLA in healthy donors. Across the whole study: Drawn from HLA-typed donors, about 82 million unique TCRs were held in an early data release.

The CDR3 is made up of 13 amino acids. V lost 6 bases to trimming and J lost 2 bases, with 10 bases between them. CDR1 is WSHSY and CDR2 is SAAADI in the germline V gene. The PCR made use of 60 Vbeta and 13 Jbeta primers. TCRdb's copy holds only in-frame clones and misses some; the assay was immunoSEQ multiplex PCR. This table has over 120,000 clones, 75% appearing once. Healthy bone marrow donors made up the cohort. The receptor was derived from a man under 40 in good health and CMV-seronegative. This chain connects TRBV10-2 to TRBJ2-5; possible D gene TRBD2, 5 bases. The sample consisted of PBMCs. The CDR3 DNA is TGCGCCAGCAGAAGGAGGAGGCAAGAGACCCAGTACTTC. Translation gives CASRRRRQETQYF.